This TCR beta chain was recorded in a study of CD8+ T cells in alopecia areata listed by TCRdb under 2018. Broadly, across the study: The treated patients took part in an open-label pilot trial in which moderate-to-severe alopecia areata was treated with oral tofacitinib at 5 to 10 mg twice daily. Patients stayed on tofacitinib for 6 to 18 months and then had 6 months of follow-up off drug so that delayed response and recurrence could be assessed. In treated patients, disease severity was measured using the SALT score, which gives the percentage of scalp surface area affected. To study T cell clonal expansion in alopecia areata, the researchers applied high-throughput TCRbeta sequencing to both the C3H/HeJ mouse model and human patients. In humans, TCRbeta sequencing was performed on scalp tissue and on sorted CD4+ and CD8+ peripheral blood T cells from healthy controls and from patients with patchy or totalis/universalis alopecia areata. Biopsies were taken from tofacitinib-treated patients at baseline and at 4 and 24 weeks of treatment, and a later scalp biopsy was taken in several of the tofacitinib-treated patients. Clonality in the scalp was compared among normal scalp (n=4), patchy alopecia areata scalp (n=8), and alopecia totalis/universalis scalp (n=8). RNA was obtained with the PAXgene miRNA kit for fixed scalp, the miRNeasy kit for PBMCs, and the RNeasy kit for mouse skin. Amplification of TCRbeta CDR3 regions was done by immunoSEQ multiplex PCR using 35 Vbeta forward primers and 13 Jbeta reverse primers. The investigation overall reported the following: Compared with normal scalp, lesional scalp had higher clonality and more expanded CD8+ clones, particularly in alopecia totalis/universalis, a pattern that suggests antigenic drive. Shared TCR sequences between patients were less evident than in mice, which may be partly attributable to HLA diversity in the patient population. Tofacitinib significantly decreased scalp clonality and the number of expanded CD8+ clones among the top 100 scalp clones. During tofacitinib treatment, many expanded lesional clones remained in scalp and blood, and this persistence may partly explain relapse after treatment is stopped. Scalp TCR repertoire analysis is complicated because resident alphabeta T cells in normal human skin are also sequenced, whereas mouse skin is dominated by gammadelta T cells. Because the treated cohort was small and had only one nonresponder, larger studies are needed to examine links between baseline CD8+ expansion and response.

The protocol used for the library was the immunoSEQ multiplex PCR assay. RNA was extracted from all samples and reverse transcribed into cDNA, which served as template for TCR sequencing. SuperScript III was used for first-strand cDNA synthesis, primed with a 2:1 mix of oligo-dT and random hexamers. A synthetic immune receptor repertoire was used to gauge amplification bias, and whatever bias remained was removed computationally. Concerning the study's data processing: After raw reads were preprocessed to remove errors, the CDR3 was defined following IMGT conventions as running from the conserved cysteine to phenylalanine. To get clonality, Shannon entropy was normalized by log2 of the number of productive unique TCRs and the result was subtracted from 1. Whether each scalp clone was CD4 or CD8 was inferred by checking scalp TCRbeta sequences against the CD4 and CD8 repertoires from sorted blood. Entries here come from immuneACCESS through TCRdb and include only in-frame sequences with V and J called. Some clones fail to appear in such tables; in the studies checked, an unresolved V gene covers under half of the shortfall, and the cause of the remainder is unknown. From that table come the V and J calls and clone size; the DNA was used to work out D and trimming. This sample is represented by about 200,000 clones; under 40% of them were singletons. The top ten clonotypes cover roughly 0.45% of the sample.

In the paper's terms, the treatment or condition label means: oral pan-JAK inhibitor, 5-10 mg twice daily. Lesional scalp punch biopsies and peripheral blood were obtained from alopecia areata patients. PBMCs were isolated by density centrifugation and stained for CD3, CD4 and CD8, and CD4+ and CD8+ T cells were sorted on a FACSAria. Regarding this clone: Its antigen is still unknown. Base quality data are lacking; no much larger clone is found one base away.

Sequencing was performed on CD4+ T cells sorted from blood, taken at approximately week 30, from a patient treated with tofacitinib. The origin of this receptor is a human donor with alopecia areata.

The CDR3 amino acid sequence is: CSVERGLGEKLFF. The DNA sequence is as follows: TGCAGCGTTGAAAGGGGGCTGGGCGAAAAACTGTTTTTT. The receptor chain draws on TRBV29-1 and TRBJ1-4; 7 central nucleotides agree with TRBD1. Germline trimming amounts to 2 bases on V and 8 bases on J, with 5 as the count of junction bases outside the gene matches. CDR1 SQVTM and CDR2 ANQGSEA were looked up in the germline V gene. The cysteine opens and the phenylalanine closes a CDR3 of 13 amino acids. Only the CDR3 DNA is retained, 39 bases long and in frame from the first base.